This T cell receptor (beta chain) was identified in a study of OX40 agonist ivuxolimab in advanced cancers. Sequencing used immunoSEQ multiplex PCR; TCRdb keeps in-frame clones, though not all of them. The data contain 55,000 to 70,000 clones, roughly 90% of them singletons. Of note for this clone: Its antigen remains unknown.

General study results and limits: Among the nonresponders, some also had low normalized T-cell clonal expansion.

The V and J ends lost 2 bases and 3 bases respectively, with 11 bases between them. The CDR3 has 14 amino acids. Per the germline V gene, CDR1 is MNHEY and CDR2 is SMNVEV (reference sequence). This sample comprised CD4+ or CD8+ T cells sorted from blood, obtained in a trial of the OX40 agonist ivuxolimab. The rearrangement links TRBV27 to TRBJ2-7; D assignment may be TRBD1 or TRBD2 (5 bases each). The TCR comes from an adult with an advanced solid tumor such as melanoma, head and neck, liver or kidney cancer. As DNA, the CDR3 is TGTGCCAGCAGTTTAGTTGGGGGTTTCTACGAGCAGTACTTC. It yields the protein CASSLVGGFYEQYF.